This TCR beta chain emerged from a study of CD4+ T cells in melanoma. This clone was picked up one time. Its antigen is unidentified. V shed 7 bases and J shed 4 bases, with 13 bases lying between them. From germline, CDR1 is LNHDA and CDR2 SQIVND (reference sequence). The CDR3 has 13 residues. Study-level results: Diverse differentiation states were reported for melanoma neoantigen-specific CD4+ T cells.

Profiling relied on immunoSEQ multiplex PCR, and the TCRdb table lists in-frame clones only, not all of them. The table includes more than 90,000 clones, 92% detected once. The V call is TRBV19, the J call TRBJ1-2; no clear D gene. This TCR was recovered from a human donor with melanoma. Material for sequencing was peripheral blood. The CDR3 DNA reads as TGTGCCAGTAACATGGGTCTAGCCTATGGCTACACCTTC. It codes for CASNMGLAYGYTF. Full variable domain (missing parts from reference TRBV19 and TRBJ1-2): DGGITQSPKYLFRKEGQNVTLSCEQNLNHDAMYWYRQDPGQGLRLIYYSQIVNDFQKGDIAEGYSVSREKKESFPLTVTSAQKNPTAFYLCASNMGLAYGYTFGSGTRLTVV.